This TCR beta chain is from a study of blood T cell repertoires in COVID-19. Across the study: Samples taken during acute and convalescent COVID-19 were collected in the United States, Italy and Spain. In each case, the material was cDNA or gDNA derived from T cells, B-cell-depleted T cells, or PBMCs.

CDR3 length: 16 amino acids. Germline CDR1 is SGHRS and CDR2 is YFSETQ. V shed 0 bases, J shed 7 bases, and the junction held 9 bases outside the gene matches. Per the authors' pipeline: Amplified reference gene primers provided the basis for estimating nucleated cell counts. Data came from immunoSEQ multiplex PCR; TCRdb stores just in-frame clones and leaves some out. V and J calls and clone size are copied from that table; D and trimming were computed from the DNA. The table has fewer than 600,000 clones, roughly 89% seen once. In this sample, this clone turned up once. It was during active infection that Seattle patients were enrolled and then longitudinally followed.

Sample: peripheral blood. The gene calls are TRBV5-1 and TRBJ2-2; TRBD2 matches at 7 bases. This clonotype was obtained from a man between 18 and 35 years old with COVID-19, enrolled during active disease. The CDR3 loop reads CASSLGLADPIGELFF. In DNA form, the CDR3 reads TGCGCCAGCAGCTTGGGTCTAGCGGATCCCATCGGGGAGCTGTTTTTT. Filled out from reference TRBV5-1 and TRBJ2-2, the complete variable domain reads KAGVTQTPRYLIKTRGQQVTLSCSPISGHRSVSWYQQTPGQGLQFLFEYFSETQRNKGNFPGRFSGRQFSNSRSEMNVSTLELGDSALYLCASSLGLADPIGELFFGEGSRLTVL.